A selection of T cell receptor beta chains follows, all from one sample in a study of metastatic and nonmetastatic thyroid tumors. TCRdb reanalyzed the PCR reads with MiXCR. The data contain about 20,000 clones, 15% of them singletons. Input material: blood. The origin of the receptors is a female donor with papillary thyroid cancer or a benign thyroid nodule (not recorded which). Some clones in this sample may be carry-over from other donors' samples. Each CDR3 is given with its conserved first and last residue.

TRBV30	TRBJ2-1	CAWSGVGSDFF
TRBV30	TRBJ1-2	CAWSVRGGYTF
TRBV7-2	TRBJ2-2	CASSPTNTGELFF
TRBV6-5	TRBJ1-6	CASSSGQGRGGYGSPLHF
TRBV9	TRBJ2-1	CASTGGAGVFDEQFF
TRBV7-3	TRBJ2-2	CASSFQSHTGELFF
TRBV5-4	TRBJ1-4	CASSIRAGGNEKLFF
TRBV5-1	TRBJ2-5	CASSSTTGTQETQYF
TRBV18	TRBJ2-7	CASSPRGGSYSYEQYF
TRBV7-3	TRBJ2-3	CASSQGLGADTQYF
TRBV4-2	TRBJ1-3	CASSQDVREGGNTIYF
TRBV28	TRBJ2-3	CASIPPGVLSTDTQYF
TRBV30	TRBJ1-2	CAWSPGSRYPNYGYTF